This T cell receptor (beta chain) was profiled in a study of response to subunit inactivated influenza vaccine. TCRdb itself ran the RT-PCR reads through MiXCR, one entry per CDR3 protein. The top ten hold 3% of the sample, which has about 500,000 distinct CDR3 sequences, about 17% seen once. General study points: Each seasonal influenza vaccination, the authors suggested, recruits few new T cells.

This clonotype was counted between two and nine times. Its antigen is still unknown. CDR3 length equals 16 residues. Sequencing was performed on CD4+ T cells sorted from PBMCs, taken 23 to 25 months after vaccination. The V and J genes are TRBV21-1 and TRBJ2-7; the listed D gene, TRBD1, was not tested against the DNA. TRBV21-1 is recorded as a pseudogene. The clonotype originates from a man aged 45 to 70 who received an inactivated influenza vaccine. CDR3 sequence reads: CASRAPGPAVGYEQYF. The CDR3 DNA is TGTGCCAGCAGGGCTCCGGGACCCGCCGTCGGGTACGAGCAGTACTTC.